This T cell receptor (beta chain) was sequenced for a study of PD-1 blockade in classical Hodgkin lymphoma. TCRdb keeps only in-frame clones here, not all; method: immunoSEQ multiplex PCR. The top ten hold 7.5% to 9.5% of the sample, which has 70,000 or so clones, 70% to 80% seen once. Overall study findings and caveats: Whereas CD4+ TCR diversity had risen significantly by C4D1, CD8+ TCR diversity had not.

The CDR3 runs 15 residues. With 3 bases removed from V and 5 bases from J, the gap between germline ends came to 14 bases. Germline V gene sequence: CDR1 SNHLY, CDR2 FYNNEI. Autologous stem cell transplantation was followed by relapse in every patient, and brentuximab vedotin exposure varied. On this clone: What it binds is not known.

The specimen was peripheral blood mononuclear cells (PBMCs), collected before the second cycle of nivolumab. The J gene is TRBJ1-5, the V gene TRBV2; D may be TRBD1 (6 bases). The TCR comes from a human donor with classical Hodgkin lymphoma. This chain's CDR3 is CASSEGGRWDQPQHF. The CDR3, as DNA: TGTGCCAGCAGTGAGGGGGGCCGATGGGATCAGCCCCAGCATTTT.